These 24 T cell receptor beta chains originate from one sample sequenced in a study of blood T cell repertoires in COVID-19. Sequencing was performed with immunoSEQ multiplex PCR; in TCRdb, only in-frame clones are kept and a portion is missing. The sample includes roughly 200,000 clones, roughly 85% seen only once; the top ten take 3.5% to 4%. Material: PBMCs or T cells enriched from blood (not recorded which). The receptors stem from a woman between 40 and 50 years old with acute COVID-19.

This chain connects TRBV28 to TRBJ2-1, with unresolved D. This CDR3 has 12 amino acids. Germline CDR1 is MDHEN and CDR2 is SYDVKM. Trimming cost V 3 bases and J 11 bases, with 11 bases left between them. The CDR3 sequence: CASSFLLAQQFF. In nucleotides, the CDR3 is TGTGCCAGCAGTTTCTTATTAGCACAGCAGTTCTTC.

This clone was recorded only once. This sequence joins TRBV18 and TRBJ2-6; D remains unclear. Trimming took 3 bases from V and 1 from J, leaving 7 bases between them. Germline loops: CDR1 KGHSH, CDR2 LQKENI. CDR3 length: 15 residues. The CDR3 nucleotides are TGTGCCAGCTCACCCGGAGATTCTGGGGCCAACGTCCTGACTTTC. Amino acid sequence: CASSPGDSGANVLTF.

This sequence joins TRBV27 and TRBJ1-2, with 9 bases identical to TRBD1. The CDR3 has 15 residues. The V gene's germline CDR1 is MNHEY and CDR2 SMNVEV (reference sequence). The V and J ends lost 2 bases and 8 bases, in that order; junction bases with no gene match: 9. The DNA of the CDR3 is TGTGCCAGCAGTTTAGGTGGGACAGGGCGGTGGGGCTACACCTTC. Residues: CASSLGGTGRWGYTF.

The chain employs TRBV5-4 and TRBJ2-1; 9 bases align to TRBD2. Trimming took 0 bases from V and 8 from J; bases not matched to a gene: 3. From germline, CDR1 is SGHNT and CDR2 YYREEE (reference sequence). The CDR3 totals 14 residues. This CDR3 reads CASSLDSGSYEQFF. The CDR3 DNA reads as TGTGCCAGCAGCTTGGATAGCGGGAGCTATGAGCAGTTCTTC.

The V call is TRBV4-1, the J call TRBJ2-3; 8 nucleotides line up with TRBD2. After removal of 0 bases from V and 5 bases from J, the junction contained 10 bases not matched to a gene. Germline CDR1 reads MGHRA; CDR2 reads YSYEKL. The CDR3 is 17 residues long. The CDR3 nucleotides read TGCGCCAGCAGCCAAGATCGATACGGGAGGGCGGGAGATACGCAGTATTTT. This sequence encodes CASSQDRYGRAGDTQYF.

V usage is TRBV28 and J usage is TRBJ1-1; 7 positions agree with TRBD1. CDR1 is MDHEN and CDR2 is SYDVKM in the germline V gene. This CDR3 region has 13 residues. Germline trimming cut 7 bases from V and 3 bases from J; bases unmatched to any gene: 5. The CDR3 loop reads CASKPGGYTEAFF. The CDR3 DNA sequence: TGTGCCAGCAAACCAGGGGGTTACACTGAAGCTTTCTTT.

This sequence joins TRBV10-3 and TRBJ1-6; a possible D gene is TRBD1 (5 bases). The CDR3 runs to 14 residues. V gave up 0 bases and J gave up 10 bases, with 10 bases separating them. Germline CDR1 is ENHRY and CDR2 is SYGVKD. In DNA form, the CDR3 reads TGTGCCATCAGTGAGTCGCCAGGGAGGTCACCCCTCCACTTT. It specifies CAISESPGRSPLHF.

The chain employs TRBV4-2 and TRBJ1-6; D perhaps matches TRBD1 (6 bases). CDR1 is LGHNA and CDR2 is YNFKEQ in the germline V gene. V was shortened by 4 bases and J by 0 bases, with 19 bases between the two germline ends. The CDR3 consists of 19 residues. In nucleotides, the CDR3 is TGTGCCAGCAGCCGAGCACAGGGAAGGGGCTCCTCCTATAATTCACCCCTCCACTTT. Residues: CASSRAQGRGSSYNSPLHF.

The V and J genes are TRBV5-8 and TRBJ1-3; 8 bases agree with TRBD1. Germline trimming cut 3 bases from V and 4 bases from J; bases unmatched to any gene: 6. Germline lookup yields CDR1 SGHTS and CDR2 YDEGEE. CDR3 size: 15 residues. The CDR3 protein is CASSSGQAAGNTIYF. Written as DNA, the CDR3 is TGTGCCAGCAGCTCGGGACAGGCCGCCGGAAACACCATATATTTT.

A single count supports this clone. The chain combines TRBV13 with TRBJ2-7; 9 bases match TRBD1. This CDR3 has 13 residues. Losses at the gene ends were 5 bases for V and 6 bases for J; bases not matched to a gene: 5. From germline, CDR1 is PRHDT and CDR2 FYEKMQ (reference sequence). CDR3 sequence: CASSADRGVEQYF. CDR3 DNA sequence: TGTGCCAGCAGCGCCGACAGGGGGGTCGAGCAGTACTTC.

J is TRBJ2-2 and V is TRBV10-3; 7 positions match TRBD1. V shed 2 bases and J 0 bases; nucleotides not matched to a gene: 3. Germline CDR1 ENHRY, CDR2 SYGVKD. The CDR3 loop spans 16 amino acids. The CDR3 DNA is TGTGCCATCAGTGAGACGGGACAGTCGAACACCGGGGAGCTGTTTTTT. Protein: CAISETGQSNTGELFF.

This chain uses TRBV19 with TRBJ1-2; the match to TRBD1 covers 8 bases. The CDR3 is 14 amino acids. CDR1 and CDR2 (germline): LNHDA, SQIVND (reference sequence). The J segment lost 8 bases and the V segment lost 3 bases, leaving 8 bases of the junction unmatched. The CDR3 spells CASSIGQGGGGYTF. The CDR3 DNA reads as TGTGCCAGTAGTATCGGACAGGGCGGCGGGGGCTACACCTTC. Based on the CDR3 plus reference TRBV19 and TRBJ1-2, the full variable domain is DGGITQSPKYLFRKEGQNVTLSCEQNLNHDAMYWYRQDPGQGLRLIYYSQIVNDFQKGDIAEGYSVSREKKESFPLTVTSAQKNPTAFYLCASSIGQGGGGYTFGSGTRLTVV.

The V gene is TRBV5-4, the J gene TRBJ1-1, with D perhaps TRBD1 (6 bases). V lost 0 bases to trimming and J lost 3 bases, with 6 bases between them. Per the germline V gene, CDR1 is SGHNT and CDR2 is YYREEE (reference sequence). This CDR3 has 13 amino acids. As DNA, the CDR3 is TGTGCCAGCAGCTTGGCAGGGGACACTGAAGCTTTCTTT. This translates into CASSLAGDTEAFF.

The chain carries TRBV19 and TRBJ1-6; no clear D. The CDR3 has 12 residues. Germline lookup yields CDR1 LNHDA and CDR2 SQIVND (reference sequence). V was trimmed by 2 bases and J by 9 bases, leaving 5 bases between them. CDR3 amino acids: CASSITGSPLHF. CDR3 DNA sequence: TGTGCCAGTAGTATAACGGGTTCACCCCTCCACTTT.

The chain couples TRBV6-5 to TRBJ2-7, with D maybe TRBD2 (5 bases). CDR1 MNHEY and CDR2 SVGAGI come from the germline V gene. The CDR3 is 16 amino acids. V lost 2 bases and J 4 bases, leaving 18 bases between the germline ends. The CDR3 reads CASSYKRLQTGYEQYF. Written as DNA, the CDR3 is TGTGCCAGCAGTTACAAGAGACTACAGACGGGGTACGAGCAGTACTTC.

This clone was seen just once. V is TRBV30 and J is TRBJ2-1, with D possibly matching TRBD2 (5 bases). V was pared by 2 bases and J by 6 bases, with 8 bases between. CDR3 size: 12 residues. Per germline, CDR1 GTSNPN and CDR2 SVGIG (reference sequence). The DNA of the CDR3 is TGTGCCTGGAGTAAACTAGGCAATGAGCAGTTCTTC. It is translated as CAWSKLGNEQFF.

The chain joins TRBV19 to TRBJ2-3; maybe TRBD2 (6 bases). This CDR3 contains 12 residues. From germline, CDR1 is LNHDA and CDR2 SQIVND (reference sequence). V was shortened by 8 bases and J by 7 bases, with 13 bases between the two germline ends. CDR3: CASGWEENTQYF. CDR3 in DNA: TGTGCCAGTGGATGGGAGGAGAATACGCAGTATTTT.

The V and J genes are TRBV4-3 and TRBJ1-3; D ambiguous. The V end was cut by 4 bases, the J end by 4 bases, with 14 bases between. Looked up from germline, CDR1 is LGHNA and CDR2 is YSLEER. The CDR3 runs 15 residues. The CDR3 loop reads CASSPYRVAGNTIYF. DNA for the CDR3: TGCGCCAGCAGCCCTTATCGGGTCGCCGGAAACACCATATATTTT.

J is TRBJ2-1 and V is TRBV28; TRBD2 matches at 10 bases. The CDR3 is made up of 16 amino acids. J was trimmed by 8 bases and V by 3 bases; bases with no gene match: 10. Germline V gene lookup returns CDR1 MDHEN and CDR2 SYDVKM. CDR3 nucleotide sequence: TGTGCCAGCAGTTTGGGAGCGGGAGGGCCGGGGGATGAGCAGTTCTTC. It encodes CASSLGAGGPGDEQFF.

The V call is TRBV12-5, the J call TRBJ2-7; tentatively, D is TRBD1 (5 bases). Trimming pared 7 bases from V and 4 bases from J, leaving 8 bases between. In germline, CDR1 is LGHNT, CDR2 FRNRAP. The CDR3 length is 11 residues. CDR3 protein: CASAQGYEQYF. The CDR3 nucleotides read TGTGCTAGTGCCCAGGGATACGAGCAGTACTTC. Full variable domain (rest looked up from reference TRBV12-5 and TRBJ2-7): DARVTQTPRHKVTEMGQEVTMRCQPILGHNTVFWYRQTMMQGLELLAYFRNRAPLDDSGMPKDRFSAEMPDATLATLKIQPSEPRDSAVYFCASAQGYEQYFGPGTRLTVT.

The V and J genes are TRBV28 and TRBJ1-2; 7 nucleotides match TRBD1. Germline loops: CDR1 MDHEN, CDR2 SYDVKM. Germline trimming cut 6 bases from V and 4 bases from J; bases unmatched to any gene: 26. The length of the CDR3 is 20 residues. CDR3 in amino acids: CASSGDVREMGQTFGYGYTF. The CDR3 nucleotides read TGTGCCAGCAGCGGGGATGTCCGAGAGATGGGACAGACCTTCGGCTATGGCTACACCTTC.

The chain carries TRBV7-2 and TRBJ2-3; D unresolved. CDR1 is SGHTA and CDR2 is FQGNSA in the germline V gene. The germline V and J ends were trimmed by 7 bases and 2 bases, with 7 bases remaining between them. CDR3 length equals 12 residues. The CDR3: CASTRDTDTQYF. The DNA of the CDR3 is TGTGCCAGCACCCGCGACACAGATACGCAGTATTTT.

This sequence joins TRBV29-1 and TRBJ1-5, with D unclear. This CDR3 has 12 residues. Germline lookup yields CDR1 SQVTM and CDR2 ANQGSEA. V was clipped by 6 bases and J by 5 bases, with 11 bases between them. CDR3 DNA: TGCAGCGTCAAAGACGGGGATCAGCCCCAGCATTTT. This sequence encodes CSVKDGDQPQHF.

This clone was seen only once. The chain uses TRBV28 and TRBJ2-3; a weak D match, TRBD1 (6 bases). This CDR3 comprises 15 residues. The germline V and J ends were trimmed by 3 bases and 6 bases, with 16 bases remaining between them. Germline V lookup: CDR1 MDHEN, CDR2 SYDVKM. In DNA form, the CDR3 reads TGTGCCAGCAGTTTTAGTACAGGGCGTGGGGATACGCAGTATTTT. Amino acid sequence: CASSFSTGRGDTQYF. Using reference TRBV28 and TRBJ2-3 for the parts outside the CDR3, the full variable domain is DVKVTQSSRYLVKRTGEKVFLECVQDMDHENMFWYRQDPGLGLRLIYFSYDVKMKEKGDIPEGYSVSREKKERFSLILESASTNQTSMYLCASSFSTGRGDTQYFGPGTRLTVL.